This T cell receptor beta chain appears in the sequencing data of a study of shared T cell receptors in the human thymus (dated by TCRdb to about 2021). Some background on the complete study: The study examined how self-reactive, shared T-cell receptor alpha chains are generated in the human thymus.

V loses 4 bases at its end and J loses 2 bases; junction bases beyond the gene matches: 3. Its CDR3 holds 15 amino acids, cysteine through phenylalanine. The sequence is cut down to CDR3 DNA, 45 bases in frame from base 1. CDR1 and CDR2 (MGHRA, YSYEKL) derive from the germline V gene. The library was prepared using the immunoSEQ multiplex PCR assay. TCRdb holds this immuneACCESS table with in-frame rearrangements only. Some clones are missing; in checked studies, unresolved V genes explain under half, and the rest has no known cause. The sample table shows 630,000 or so clones, and about 89% are seen once. The ten top clones hold over 0.008% of the sample. Concerning this clone: Which antigen it targets is not known. One base away there is no much larger clone; base qualities are not given.

This sample also appeared in a second study, on human thymus T cells. As that second paper reports: Immunologically healthy infants undergoing open corrective cardiac surgery for congenital heart defects in Finland were used as donors. Thymus tissue was obtained as surgical resects removed during corrective cardiac surgery. Biased V and J gene segment usage appeared to be present in both thymic and peripheral blood repertoires. The related research reported highly overlapping thymic TCR repertoires among unrelated individuals. The study used roughly 8 infant thymus samples plus four related peripheral blood samples to characterize TCR alpha and beta repertoires. The cohort included over five male and a couple of female infants, with donor ages spanning 7 to 244 days. Thymocytes were released mechanically from tissue and stored at -70 °C as pellets of about 9-32 million cells. Genomic DNA was extracted from frozen cell pellets with a QIAsymphony instrument. The immunoSEQ multiplex PCR assay was used to amplify the TCRB and TCRAD loci from a standardized quantity of quality-controlled genomic DNA. The amplicons spanned the V(D)J region and were long enough to cover the CDR3 and allow V and J genes to be identified. The commercial immunoSEQ service was used to sequence amplicons on an Illumina platform. Primer bias and sequencing errors were corrected as previously described, and TCRAD and TCRB were defined on the basis of the IMGT database. Analysis of the repertoires was done with immunoSEQ Analyzer 3.0 and VDJTools and included basic statistics, V/J segment usage, diversity estimates, rarefaction and pairwise overlap. To estimate diversity, the Chao1, ChaoE, Efron-Thisted, Shannon and inverse Simpson indices were applied, and diversity was also estimated on datasets down-sampled to the smallest sample. Repertoire overlap was determined by strict matching of CDR3 nucleotide sequence, V gene and J gene, and Jaccard-based multidimensional scaling clustering was applied. Thymus samples yielded on average approximately 800,000 unique TCRB clonotypes, compared with around 84,000 from blood samples.

This chain joins TRBV4-1 to TRBJ2-7, and 12 bases in between align with TRBD2. The sequenced sample consisted of thymocytes. The clonotype originates from a boy under two years old with a congenital heart defect. Donor details come from another sample of the same person, matched by shared clones. The DNA sequence follows: TGCGCCAGCAGCCTTACTAGCGGGGGGCCCTACGAGCAGTACTTC. This codes for CASSLTSGGPYEQYF.